The 20 T cell receptor beta chains reported below all come from one sample, sequenced in a study of circulating CD8 cells and anti-PD-1 response in melanoma. Live CD3+CD8+TCRalphabeta+ cells were sorted into four subsets by PD-1 and/or TIGIT. Using roughly 16 ng of total RNA, TCR libraries were made with the QIAseq Immune Repertoire TCR panel. TCRdb called the reads again in MiXCR, with one record for every CDR3 protein. The data show roughly 850 distinct CDR3 sequences, with about 6.3% seen just once and about 6.2% held by the top ten. Specimen: CD8+ T cells from PBMCs, collected at baseline or after one month of anti-PD-1 therapy (not recorded which). These receptors all stem from a human donor with melanoma.

This clonotype is deemed large. The chain joins TRBV7-2 to TRBJ2-3; either TRBD1 or TRBD2 may fit D (5 bases each). Trimming shortened V by 5 bases and J by 0 bases, and 24 bases separated the two germline ends. CDR3 length: 19 residues. CDR1 is SGHTA, CDR2 FQGNSA, per germline. DNA of the CDR3: TGTGCCAGCAGCGCCTACGGGGCCGGGGCTGTAGGTAGCACAGATACGCAGTATTTT. It codes for CASSAYGAGAVGSTDTQYF.

By share, this clonotype ranks as large (0.1 to 1%). J is TRBJ2-2 and V is TRBV27; D uncertain. V was pared by 3 bases and J by 1 base, with 6 bases between. CDR3 length: 14 residues. Looked up from germline, CDR1 is MNHEY and CDR2 is SMNVEV (reference sequence). CDR3 sequence (DNA): TGTGCCAGCAGTTTTTTCGTGAACACCGGGGAGCTGTTTTTT. Translated, it gives CASSFFVNTGELFF.

By sample share, this clonotype is large (0.1 to 1%). The V gene is TRBV27, the J gene TRBJ2-7; 9 bases line up with TRBD1. With V trimmed by 11 bases and J by 2 bases, 13 bases remained unmatched. CDR1 and CDR2 (germline): MNHEY, SMNVEV (reference sequence). CDR3 size: 15 residues. The CDR3 sequence: CASSQGTGGPYEQYF. The CDR3 DNA follows: TGTGCCTCCTCCCAGGGTACAGGGGGCCCCTACGAGCAGTACTTC.

By sample fraction, this clonotype is large. The J gene is TRBJ2-2, the V gene TRBV23-1; 8 bases match TRBD1. TRBV23-1 is an ORF, with its function uncertain. The ends lost 3 bases at V and 4 bases at J; junction bases unmatched: 4. The CDR3 is made up of 15 amino acids. The CDR3 here is CASSHRTGGTGELFF. The CDR3 bases are TGCGCCAGCAGTCATAGAACAGGGGGCACCGGGGAGCTGTTTTTT.

By its share, this clonotype is large. The CDR3 DNA reads TGTGCCAGCAGCTGGACTAGCGGGTACTCCTACGAGCAGTACTTC. The encoded protein is CASSWTSGYSYEQYF. This rearrangement joins TRBV5-4 to TRBJ2-7, with 11 bases identical to TRBD2. V lost 3 bases, J lost 0 bases, and 2 bases stayed unmatched. Germline V gene lookup returns CDR1 SGHNT and CDR2 YYREEE (reference sequence). This CDR3 has 15 residues.

This clonotype is large in the sample. J is TRBJ2-3 and V is TRBV12-3 or TRBV12-4; possible D gene TRBD2, 6 bases. CDR3 length: 12 amino acids. V gave up 4 bases and J gave up 7 bases, with 9 bases separating them. The CDR3 nucleotides are TGTGCCAGCAGTTCTAGCGTTTATACGCAGTATTTT. Translating gives CASSSSVYTQYF.

Sample share makes this clonotype large. The V and J genes are TRBV29-1 and TRBJ2-7; D is unclear. The CDR3 contains 16 residues. V was pared by 7 bases and J by 2 bases, with 24 bases between. CDR1 is SQVTM and CDR2 is ANQGSEA in the germline V gene. DNA for the CDR3: TGCAGCGCCCTAGGTCCCTCGAGGCGTTTCCCCTACGAGCAGTACTTC. Translation gives CSALGPSRRFPYEQYF.

This clonotype counts as large. The rearrangement uses TRBV29-1 and TRBJ2-7; 7 bases match TRBD1. The CDR3 has 18 residues. V trimming: 5 bases; J trimming: 0 bases; junction bases outside the gene matches: 19. Germline V gene data show CDR1 as SQVTM and CDR2 as ANQGSEA. The CDR3 nucleotides read TGCAGCGTTTCCGGGGACAGAATTAACAATTTGATCTCCTACGAGCAGTACTTC. Translated, it gives CSVSGDRINNLISYEQYF.

This clonotype is termed large (0.1 to 1%). The V gene is TRBV25-1, the J gene TRBJ1-2, with D uncertain. The CDR3 sequence is 14 residues long. Deletions cut 0 bases from V and 8 bases from J, with 13 bases between. CDR1 and CDR2 (germline): MGHDK, SYGVNS. CDR3 protein: CASSEYMTGGGYTF. The CDR3 DNA reads TGTGCCAGCAGTGAATATATGACCGGAGGGGGCTACACCTTC.

This clonotype is labeled as large. The rearrangement links TRBV10-3 to TRBJ2-5, with a tentative D call TRBD1 (6 bases). The CDR3 totals 13 residues. V was clipped by 6 bases and J by 1 base, with 9 bases between them. In germline, CDR1 is ENHRY, CDR2 SYGVKD. CDR3 loop: CAIRPDSQETQYF. As DNA, the CDR3 is TGTGCCATCAGGCCGGACAGCCAAGAGACCCAGTACTTC.

The chain has TRBV20-1 and TRBJ1-2, with 7 bases fitting TRBD1. The CDR3 loop spans 14 amino acids. V was pared by 7 bases and J by 4 bases, with 12 bases of the junction left unmatched. Germline CDR1 reads DFQATT; CDR2 reads SNEGSKA (reference sequence). The CDR3 loop is CSVPPHRGGYGYTF. The DNA of the CDR3 is TGCAGTGTCCCCCCCCACAGGGGAGGCTATGGCTACACCTTC.

In its sample, this clonotype is large (0.1 to 1%). J is TRBJ2-3 and V is TRBV20-1, with 13 bases lining up with TRBD2. CDR1 and CDR2 from the germline V gene are DFQATT and SNEGSKA (reference sequence). After removal of 0 bases from V and 2 bases from J, the junction contained 11 bases not matched to a gene. The CDR3 totals 19 residues. In DNA, the CDR3 is TGCAGTGCTAGAGATCCGACTAGCGGGGGGCGGTCGGACACAGATACGCAGTATTTT. It codes for CSARDPTSGGRSDTDTQYF.

Sample share makes this clonotype medium-sized. The gene calls are TRBV19 and TRBJ2-7; D is possibly TRBD2 (5 bases). Trimming left V 1 base short and J 6 bases short, with 19 bases between. This CDR3 has 16 residues. In germline, CDR1 is LNHDA, CDR2 SQIVND (reference sequence). The CDR3 DNA sequence: TGTGCCAGTAGTATAGCCGGCGGCGGGTTTCAAGTCGAGCAGTACTTC. This encodes CASSIAGGGFQVEQYF.

This clonotype is labeled as large. This sequence joins TRBV7-2 and TRBJ2-3; a possible D gene is TRBD2 (6 bases). V lost 7 bases and J 1 base, leaving 12 bases between the germline ends. Looked up from germline, CDR1 is SGHTA and CDR2 is FQGNSA. This CDR3 has 14 amino acids. The CDR3: CASISPGGTDTQYF. CDR3 bases: TGTGCCAGCATCTCCCCGGGGGGCACAGATACGCAGTATTTT.

This chain links TRBV29-1 with TRBJ2-7; 11 bases align to TRBD2. This CDR3 region has 12 residues. Germline loops: CDR1 SQVTM, CDR2 ANQGSEA. The chain's CDR3 is CSAGLADYEQYF. In nucleotides, the CDR3 is TGCAGTGCGGGACTAGCGGATTACGAGCAGTACTTC.

In its sample, this clonotype is large. The CDR3 DNA is TGCGCCAGCAGCCTCACGGCCGGGACAGGGTTCTCCTACGAGCAGTACTTC. Amino acids: CASSLTAGTGFSYEQYF. The gene calls are TRBV4-1 and TRBJ2-7; 9 positions agree with TRBD1. This CDR3 is 17 amino acids long. The germline V gene has CDR1 MGHRA and CDR2 YSYEKL. J was trimmed by 0 bases and V by 4 bases; bases with no gene match: 10.

Within the sample, this clonotype is large. The J gene is TRBJ2-7, the V gene TRBV28; D might be TRBD2 (7 bases). Germline values: CDR1 MDHEN, CDR2 SYDVKM. The CDR3 runs 15 residues. Trimming took off 3 bases at V and 3 bases at J, with 15 bases between the two ends. The CDR3 nucleotides are TGTGCCAGCAGTTTTGGGCCAGGGGACTACTACGAGCAGTACTTC. This codes for CASSFGPGDYYEQYF.

By its share, this clonotype is medium-sized. The rearrangement uses TRBV19 and TRBJ2-7; D possibly uses TRBD1 or TRBD2 (5 bases each). CDR1 is LNHDA, CDR2 SQIVND, per germline (reference sequence). This CDR3 spans 16 amino acids. Trimming cost V 4 bases and J 4 bases, with 20 bases left between them. This chain's CDR3 is CASSTSWGMVVYEQYF. The CDR3 nucleotides read TGTGCCAGTAGTACCTCCTGGGGGATGGTGGTTTACGAGCAGTACTTC.

By sample fraction, this clonotype is medium-sized. This sequence joins TRBV7-2 and TRBJ2-7; no definite D call. The CDR3 runs 12 residues. Trimming cost V 1 base and J 3 bases, with 4 bases left between them. Germline V gene lookup returns CDR1 SGHTA and CDR2 FQGNSA. The CDR3 nucleotides are TGTGCCAGCAGCTTAGGGGACTACGAGCAGTACTTC. It specifies CASSLGDYEQYF.

By frequency in the sample, this clonotype is large. The chain carries TRBV28 and TRBJ2-2, with D unclear. The V end was cut by 3 bases, the J end by 0 bases, with 11 bases between. The germline gives CDR1 MDHEN, CDR2 SYDVKM. This CDR3 has 16 residues. CDR3 amino acids: CASSLGVLPNTGELFF. The CDR3 DNA reads TGTGCCAGCAGTTTGGGTGTGCTACCGAACACCGGGGAGCTGTTTTTT. The full variable domain, completed using reference TRBV28 and TRBJ2-2, is DVKVTQSSRYLVKRTGEKVFLECVQDMDHENMFWYRQDPGLGLRLIYFSYDVKMKEKGDIPEGYSVSREKKERFSLILESASTNQTSMYLCASSLGVLPNTGELFFGEGSRLTVL.